The 5 T cell receptor beta chains in this list originate from one sample, sequenced in a study of graft-versus-host responses after intestinal transplantation. No antigen has been assigned to these receptors. Sequencing was performed with immunoSEQ multiplex PCR; in TCRdb, only in-frame clones are kept and a portion is missing. The data contain some 86,000 clones, 75% to 95% of them singletons. Here the sequenced sample was unstimulated CD4+ T cells sorted from spleen or lymph node cells, taken before intestinal transplant. The receptors shown here come from a human donor who received an intestinal transplant.

V is TRBV25-1 and J is TRBJ1-2; possibly TRBD1 for D (6 bases). Per the germline V gene, CDR1 is MGHDK and CDR2 is SYGVNS. The CDR3 length is 14 residues. The V end lost 4 bases, the J end lost 10 bases, and 19 bases lay between the germline ends. The DNA of the CDR3 is TGTGCCAGCAGTGGTAACAGGGCTCGTAGTCCCTACACCTTC. It is translated as CASSGNRARSPYTF.

The chain is built from TRBV23-1 and TRBJ2-3; TRBD1 matches at 7 bases. TRBV23-1 is an ORF; its function is uncertain. This CDR3 is built from 13 residues. Losses at the gene ends were 8 bases for V and 4 bases for J; bases not matched to a gene: 6. CDR3 bases: TGCGCCAGCGCCAGGGGGAGTGCAGATACGCAGTATTTT. Amino acid sequence: CASARGSADTQYF.

J is TRBJ1-3 and V is TRBV4-3, with 7 bases identical to TRBD1. Germline CDR1 and CDR2: LGHNA and YSLEER. This CDR3 has 16 amino acids. The ends lost 1 base at V and 4 bases at J; junction bases unmatched: 7. CDR3 DNA: TGCGCCAGCAGCCAAGCCGGCAGGGGGACGGGAAACACCATATATTTT. Its translation: CASSQAGRGTGNTIYF.

The V and J genes are TRBV7-2 and TRBJ2-7, with D unresolved. This CDR3 has 12 amino acids. CDR1 is SGHTA and CDR2 is FQGNSA in the germline V gene. Trimming cost V 1 base and J 9 bases, with 10 bases left between them. This chain's CDR3 is CASSLGPGVQYF. DNA of the CDR3: TGTGCCAGCAGCTTAGGACCCGGAGTGCAGTACTTC.

V usage is TRBV5-1 and J usage is TRBJ2-1, with 10 bases fitting TRBD1. Germline-derived CDR1 and CDR2 are SGHRS and YFSETQ. The length of the CDR3 is 14 residues. J lost 6 bases, V lost 2 bases, and 2 bases had no gene match. Here the CDR3 DNA reads TGCGCCAGCAGCTTCGGACAGGGGGTCAATGAGCAGTTCTTC. It specifies CASSFGQGVNEQFF.